This is a list of T cell receptor beta chains from one sample in a study of blood T cell repertoires in COVID-19. The repertoire was sequenced with immunoSEQ multiplex PCR; TCRdb's copy has only in-frame clones and lacks some. The table has 150,000 to 200,000 clones, 92% seen once; the top ten hold 4.5% to 5%. Source material: peripheral blood. The receptors stem from a man younger than 45 with COVID-19, enrolled during active disease. The CDR3 runs from the conserved cysteine through the conserved F or W. A D gene is named only where the DNA matches it firmly. Clone size is not always given. Where it is, it says once, few, many or a class for expanded clones.

d_call,clone_size,v_call,j_call,cdr3_nt,cdr3_aa
.,.,TRBV18,TRBJ2-7,TGTGCCAGCTCACCGACAGGCTCCTACGAGCAGTACTTC,CASSPTGSYEQYF
TRBD2,.,TRBV28,TRBJ2-7,TGTGCCAGCAGTTTTCCCCCCGGGACTAGCGGGAGTTACGAGCAGTACTTC,CASSFPPGTSGSYEQYF
TRBD1,.,TRBV29-1,TRBJ2-5,TGCAGCGTTGGACCGAACAGGGGGCGCAAAGAGACCCAGTACTTC,CSVGPNRGRKETQYF
.,.,TRBV7-2,TRBJ1-5,TGTGCCAGCAGCTTCAACCCCGGGGGATGGATCCATAGCAATCAGCCCCAGCATTTT,CASSFNPGGWIHSNQPQHF
TRBD1,once,TRBV7-2,TRBJ1-4,TGTGCCAGCAGCCTACAGGGGAAGACTAATGAAAAACTGTTTTTT,CASSLQGKTNEKLFF
TRBD1,.,TRBV7-2,TRBJ1-2,TGTGCCAGCAGCCTCCGGGACAGGGGGCCCCCTGACTATGGCTACACCTTC,CASSLRDRGPPDYGYTF
TRBD2,.,TRBV6-2/TRBV6-3,TRBJ2-1,TGTGCCAGCAGTTACAAGCGGGGGGCCTCCTACAATGAGCAGTTCTTC,CASSYKRGASYNEQFF
.,.,TRBV27,TRBJ2-5,TGTGCCAGCAGTCCCGACTGGCGGGGAAGGGAGACCCAGTACTTC,CASSPDWRGRETQYF
.,.,TRBV19,TRBJ1-5,TGTGCCAGTAGGGTCCCACAGGGAGCGCATCAGCCCCAGCATTTT,CASRVPQGAHQPQHF
TRBD1,.,TRBV7-9,TRBJ1-4,TGTGCCAGCAGCTTAGCGGGACAGGTCAATGAAAAACTGTTTTTT,CASSLAGQVNEKLFF
.,.,TRBV23-1,TRBJ2-7,TGCGCCAGCAGTCATATCCGGTTCGACGAGCAGTACTTC,CASSHIRFDEQYF
TRBD2,.,TRBV9,TRBJ2-5,TGTGCCAGCAGCGTAGCTCGAGGACTAGCAGGAACAGAGACCCAGTACTTC,CASSVARGLAGTETQYF
.,.,TRBV6-1,TRBJ1-2,TGTGCCAGCAGTGACCGGAACTATGGCTACACCTTC,CASSDRNYGYTF
.,.,TRBV9,TRBJ2-3,TGTGCCAGCAGCTCATCAGGGTTTGGCACAGATACGCAGTATTTT,CASSSSGFGTDTQYF
.,.,TRBV10-3,TRBJ2-1,TGTGCCATCAGTCCTGACAGCTCCTACAATGAGCAGTTCTTC,CAISPDSSYNEQFF
.,.,TRBV5-1,TRBJ1-1,TGCGCCAGCAGCTTGGGGTTCTTAGGGGGTGAAGCTTTCTTT,CASSLGFLGGEAFF
TRBD1,.,TRBV9,TRBJ2-1,TGTGCCAGCAGTGATGCAGGGACAGGGGGTTACAATGAGCAGTTCTTC,CASSDAGTGGYNEQFF
.,.,TRBV5-1,TRBJ1-1,TGCGCCAGCAGCACCTCGGCCAGTCGGGGGACTGAAGCTTTCTTT,CASSTSASRGTEAFF
TRBD1,.,TRBV29-1,TRBJ2-1,TGCAGCTCCCATGCTGGGACAGGGAATAATGAGCAGTTCTTC,CSSHAGTGNNEQFF